The 6 T cell receptor beta chains given below trace back to one sample, sequenced in a study of cytomegalovirus exposure and HLA in healthy donors. PCR was performed using 60 Vbeta and 13 Jbeta primers. The repertoire was sequenced with immunoSEQ multiplex PCR; TCRdb's copy has only in-frame clones and lacks some. Among some 150,000 clones listed, approximately 86% were seen once. What was sequenced was PBMCs. The source is a male donor in good health and CMV-seronegative.

The J gene is TRBJ2-7, the V gene TRBV28; TRBD2 aligns across 13 bases. The CDR3 runs to 18 residues. Unmatched junction bases numbered 13, after V lost 6 bases and J lost 2 bases. CDR1 is MDHEN, CDR2 SYDVKM, per germline. CDR3 bases: TGTGCCAGCAGCTTTAGTATACCGGGACTAGCGGGAACCTACGAGCAGTACTTC. This codes for CASSFSIPGLAGTYEQYF. Drawing the rest from reference TRBV28 and TRBJ2-7, the complete variable domain is DVKVTQSSRYLVKRTGEKVFLECVQDMDHENMFWYRQDPGLGLRLIYFSYDVKMKEKGDIPEGYSVSREKKERFSLILESASTNQTSMYLCASSFSIPGLAGTYEQYFGPGTRLTVT.

The CDR3 nucleotides are TGTGCCAGCAGCTCGATTCAGGGCGTATCCGTAGGGACCCAGTACTTC. Encoded protein: CASSSIQGVSVGTQYF. This chain links TRBV11-2 with TRBJ2-5, with D possibly being TRBD1 (5 bases). The germline V gene has CDR1 SGHAT and CDR2 FQNNGV. V gave up 4 bases and J gave up 7 bases, with 22 bases separating them. The CDR3 is 16 amino acids. The full variable domain, rest sourced from reference TRBV11-2 and TRBJ2-5, is EAGVAQSPRYKIIEKRQSVAFWCNPISGHATLYWYQQILGQGPKLLIQFQNNGVVDDSQLPKDRFSAERLKGVDSTLKIQPAKLEDSAVYLCASSSIQGVSVGTQYFGPGTRLLVL.

The chain joins TRBV6-4 to TRBJ1-1; the D gene is possibly TRBD1 (5 bases). The CDR3 has 13 residues. V lost 4 bases, J lost 2 bases, and 8 bases lay in between. Germline V CDR1 and CDR2: MRHNA, SNTAGT. The chain's CDR3 is CASSAQGNTEAFF. The CDR3 bases are TGTGCCAGCAGTGCCCAGGGCAACACTGAAGCTTTCTTT.

The chain couples TRBV4-2 to TRBJ2-7; the D gene is possibly TRBD1 (6 bases). In germline, CDR1 is LGHNA, CDR2 YNFKEQ. With 3 bases removed from V and 5 bases from J, the gap between germline ends came to 20 bases. This CDR3 region has 16 residues. As DNA, the CDR3 is TGTGCCAGCAGCCATTGGTTACAGGGCCCTCGGGACGAGCAGTACTTC. It specifies CASSHWLQGPRDEQYF.

V and J are TRBV9 and TRBJ2-2; D is ambiguous. The CDR3 extends over 14 amino acids. The V end was cut by 1 base, the J end by 5 bases, with 9 bases between. Per the germline V gene, CDR1 is SGDLS and CDR2 is YYNGEE. The chain's CDR3 is CASSVTTLTGELFF. The CDR3 DNA reads as TGTGCCAGCAGCGTAACAACCCTTACCGGGGAGCTGTTTTTT.

This clone was observed a few times. The chain uses TRBV9 and TRBJ1-4, with D tentatively TRBD1 (5 bases). The V gene lost 2 bases and the J gene lost 4 bases, with 12 bases spanning the gap. CDR1 and CDR2 from the germline V gene are SGDLS and YYNGEE. This CDR3 comprises 15 residues. The CDR3 spells CASSVDRQNNEKLFF. CDR3 coding DNA: TGTGCCAGCAGCGTTGACCGACAGAATAATGAAAAACTGTTTTTT.